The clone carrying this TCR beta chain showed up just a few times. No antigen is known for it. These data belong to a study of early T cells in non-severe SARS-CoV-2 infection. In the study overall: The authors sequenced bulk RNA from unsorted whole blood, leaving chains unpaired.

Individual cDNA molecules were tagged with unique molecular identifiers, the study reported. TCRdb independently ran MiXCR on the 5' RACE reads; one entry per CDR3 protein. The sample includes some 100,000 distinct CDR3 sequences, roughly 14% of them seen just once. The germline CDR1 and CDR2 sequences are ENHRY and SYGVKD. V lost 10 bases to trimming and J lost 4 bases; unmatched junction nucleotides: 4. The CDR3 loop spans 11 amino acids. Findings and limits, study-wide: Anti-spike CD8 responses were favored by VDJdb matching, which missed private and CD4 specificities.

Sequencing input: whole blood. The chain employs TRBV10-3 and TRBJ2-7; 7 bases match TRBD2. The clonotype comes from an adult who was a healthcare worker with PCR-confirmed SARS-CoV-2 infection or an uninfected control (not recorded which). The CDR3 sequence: CATGEGYEQYV. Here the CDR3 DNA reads TGTGCCACGGGGGAGGGTTACGAGCAGTACGTC.